Detailed here is one T cell receptor beta chain. The antigen this receptor binds is unknown. No base quality values were provided; no much bigger clone lies one nucleotide off. The CDR3 regions of human TCRbeta chains were analyzed by immunosequencing. Per the authors' processing: TCRs in the repertoires were compared against a reference library of SARS-CoV-2-specific TCRs that had been generated with the MIRA antigen-specificity platform. Breadth was defined as the fraction of unique TCRs that were SARS-CoV-2-associated. Depth was defined as the fraction of total T cells that were SARS-CoV-2-associated. Using the MIRA data, every spike-specific TCR was mapped to the spike region that the TCR reacted to and assigned to either a CD4 or a CD8 class. Log10-transformed breadth and depth values were compared by one-way ANOVA with Sidak's multiple comparisons tests. The immuneACCESS repertoire file appears here via TCRdb, limited to in-frame rearrangements. These files lack a portion of the clones; in checked studies, under half of the deficit traces to unresolved V genes, and the cause of the others is not known. V, J and clone size were drawn from that table, and D and trimming were deduced from the DNA. The sample table holds roughly 93,000 clones, of which under 90% were seen once. Clones ranked in the top ten supply roughly 2.8% of the sample.

CDR1 is given as GTSNPN and CDR2 as SVGIG, both from the germline V gene (reference sequence). The CDR3 sequence holds 14 residues, the cysteine and phenylalanine included. Only the CDR3 region is kept as DNA, spanning 42 bases read in frame from base 1. V ends up 1 base short and J 8 bases short, with an unmatched junction base count of 10. This sample was included in a study of T cell responses to AZD1222 COVID-19 vaccine (dated by TCRdb to about 2021). Study-level background: TCR sequencing covered 230 or so trial participants: 200 to 220 given two doses of AZD1222 and 26 given two doses of MenACWY control vaccine. Enrollment into the trials was organized by age into subgroups of 18-55, 56-69 and 70-plus years, and those subgroups contained roughly 150, 30 and 60 TCR-sequenced participants, respectively. Overall study results and their limits: Spike-specific TCR breadth and depth rose significantly after two AZD1222 doses compared with day 0 and with MenACWY recipients. In the small 56-69-year group, the increase in depth fell short of significance, most likely because of low power. Vaccine-associated CD4 TCRs spanned the whole spike protein, with dominant responses in regions 160-218 and 743-854. Conclusions about previously exposed vaccinees were limited because only a handful of AZD1222 recipients were SARS-CoV-2 seropositive at baseline. Because no day 14 peak-response samples were available, the repertoires could be characterized only after the peak T cell response. Participants were mostly white British and included more females than males, and it was suggested by the authors that clonal diversity may have been underestimated. Reportedly, close to half of the unique spike-specific TCRs recognized epitopes lying outside the regions that are mutated in the B.1.351 and B.1.1.7 variants.

The time point label, as the study defines it: baseline before first vaccination. The sample's treatment or condition label is to be understood as: meningococcal conjugate vaccine given as trial control. Vaccinee samples were obtained from the UK trials COV001 and COV002, which included a single-blind randomized controlled phase 2/3 trial of AZD1222 (ChAdOx1 nCoV-19) in healthy adults. Trial participant PBMC samples were collected at day 0 and day 28 after the second dose for TCRbeta chain sequencing. The chain is made from TRBV30 and TRBJ1-2, with 7 junctional bases fitting TRBD1. This TCR came from an adult in good health. The material was peripheral blood, obtained on day 0 of MenACWY control vaccination. The CDR3 reads as follows: CAWSGPTGVLGYTF. The sequence in DNA is TGTGCCTGGAGTGGTCCCACAGGGGTACTAGGCTACACCTTC.